Shown below are 26 T cell receptor beta chains from a single sample sequenced in a study of T cell clonality in common variable immunodeficiency (dated by TCRdb to the mid-2010s). The protocol used for the library was the immunoSEQ multiplex PCR assay. TCRdb holds this immuneACCESS table with in-frame rearrangements only. Some clones are missing; in checked studies, unresolved V genes explain under half, and the rest has no known cause. The table records fewer than 70,000 clones for this sample, and not one of them appears only once. The ten largest clones add up to more than 1.5% of the sample. Sequenced sample: peripheral blood mononuclear cells. The origin of the receptors is a person aged 18 to 70 in good health.

This clone was counted ten times or more. The read terminates 3 residues ahead of where the CDR3 ends, so the germline J gene completes it. The chain combines TRBV19 with TRBJ2-7, with 11 bases aligning to TRBD1. Losses at the gene ends were 9 bases for V and 2 bases for J; bases not matched to a gene: 3. Germline V CDR1 and CDR2: LNHDA, SQIVND (reference sequence). This CDR3 comprises 13 residues. This CDR3 is CASGQGAAYEQYF. The CDR3 DNA, read in part, is TGTGCCAGCGGACAGGGGGCCGCCTACGAG.

This clone appeared many times. The sequence runs out 3 residues before the end of the CDR3; the remainder is reconstructed from the germline J gene. The V gene is TRBV28, the J gene TRBJ2-7; TRBD2 might be the D (6 bases). Germline V gene lookup returns CDR1 MDHEN and CDR2 SYDVKM. Trimming stripped 7 bases from V and 0 bases from J, with 16 bases between. The length of the CDR3 is 15 residues. The sequenced part of the CDR3 DNA is TGTGCCAGCATTGGAGGGGCGGAATCCTCCTACGAG. The encoded protein is CASIGGAESSYE. The full CDR3 sequence reads CASIGGAESSYEQYF.

This clone was seen ten or more times. The CDR3 extends 3 residues past the end of the read, so its final part is completed from the germline J gene. This chain joins TRBV11-2 and TRBJ1-1; no definite D call. This CDR3 has 14 residues. Germline values: CDR1 SGHAT, CDR2 FQNNGV. The V end lost 2 bases, the J end lost 4 bases, and 11 bases lay between the germline ends. CDR3 in amino acids: CASSLSPVPTEAFF. The CDR3 DNA, read in part, is TGTGCCAGCAGCTTATCCCCCGTTCCCACTGAA.

This clone was observed at least ten times. The sequenced fragment ends 3 residues before the CDR3 boundary, so the rest is inferred from the germline J gene. The chain joins TRBV20-1 to TRBJ2-3; TRBD1 might be the D (5 bases). The CDR3 is made up of 16 amino acids. The V end was cut by 0 bases, the J end by 2 bases, with 15 bases between. Per germline, CDR1 DFQATT and CDR2 SNEGSKA (reference sequence). The part of the CDR3 DNA that was read is TGCAGTGCTAGAGATACCCGCAGGGCCTCCACAGATACG. This gives the protein CSARDTRRASTDT. The whole CDR3 sequence reads CSARDTRRASTDTQYF.

This clone came up many times. The CDR3 extends 3 residues past the end of the read, so its final part is completed from the germline J gene. The rearrangement joins TRBV20-1 to TRBJ1-2; 8 nucleotides match TRBD1. Per the germline V gene, CDR1 is DFQATT and CDR2 is SNEGSKA (reference sequence). This CDR3 is 14 amino acids long. The CDR3: CSARDLGQGRGYTF. The covered CDR3 bases are TGCAGTGCTAGAGATCTCGGACAGGGCAGAGGC.

This clone was observed many times. Read data end 3 residues before the CDR3 end; the end is taken from the germline J gene. This chain links TRBV20-1 with TRBJ2-4, with 11 bases aligning to TRBD2. V shed 2 bases, J shed 1 base, and the junction held 13 bases outside the gene matches. CDR1 is DFQATT, CDR2 SNEGSKA, per germline (reference sequence). The CDR3 has 19 amino acids. CDR3 sequence: CSARMPGLAGGNAKNIQYF. The sequenced CDR3 bases are TGCAGTGCTAGAATGCCTGGGCTAGCGGGAGGCAACGCCAAAAACATT.

The sample holds many counts of this clone. The read terminates 3 residues before the CDR3 end, so the remaining end is supplied by the germline J gene. The chain couples TRBV19 to TRBJ1-5, with 7 bases identical to TRBD1. The CDR3 contains 16 residues. V lost 3 bases to trimming and J lost 2 bases; unmatched junction nucleotides: 7. Germline assignment: CDR1 LNHDA and CDR2 SQIVND (reference sequence). The sequenced CDR3 bases are TGTGCCAGTAGTATCAAGGGGGCTGGAGGCAATCAGCCC. Residues: CASSIKGAGGNQP. The full CDR3 reads CASSIKGAGGNQPQHF.

This clone was recorded at least ten times. The read ends 3 residues shy of where the CDR3 ends; the end is completed using the germline J gene. V is TRBV20-1 and J is TRBJ1-1, with D unclear. Germline CDR1 reads DFQATT; CDR2 reads SNEGSKA (reference sequence). Trimming removed 0 bases at V and 0 bases at J, with 14 bases between. The CDR3 covers 16 residues. CDR3 sequence reads: CSARDSRNPMNTEAFF. The DNA read from the CDR3 is TGCAGTGCTAGAGACTCGCGGAACCCTATGAACACTGAA.

Many counts were recorded for this clone. Read sequence stops 3 residues before the CDR3 end, and the germline J gene provides the missing end. This chain links TRBV7-8 with TRBJ2-5; 11 bases agree with TRBD1. The junction had 6 bases not matched to a gene; V was cut back by 5 bases and J by 7 bases. CDR1 and CDR2 (germline): SGHVS, FQNEAQ. The CDR3 consists of 14 residues. The CDR3 sequence is CASSIQGQGGTQYF. The CDR3 DNA, read in part, is TGTGCCAGCAGCATTCAGGGACAGGGGGGGACC. Variable domain in full (rest from reference TRBV7-8 and TRBJ2-5): GAGVSQSPRYKVAKRGQDVALRCDPISGHVSLFWYQQALGQGPEFLTYFQNEAQLDKSGLPSDRFFAERPEGSVSTLKIQRTQQEDSAVYLCASSIQGQGGTQYFGPGTRLLVL.

Many counts were recorded for this clone. Read coverage stops 3 residues before the CDR3 terminus; the germline J gene supplies the remainder. This chain links TRBV10-1 with TRBJ1-4; 8 bases fit TRBD1. Trimming took 4 bases from V and 2 from J; bases not matched to a gene: 18. Per the germline V gene, CDR1 is WNHNN and CDR2 is SYGVQD (reference sequence). The CDR3 spans 20 residues. The CDR3: CASSGAGTGYSGATNEKLFF. CDR3 DNA (partial): TGCGCCAGCAGTGGGGCAGGGACAGGTTATTCTGGGGCGACTAATGAAAAA.

This clone was seen repeatedly, ten times or more. The read comes to an end 3 residues before the CDR3 does, leaving the germline J gene to fill in the end. The genes are TRBV28 and TRBJ2-3; tentatively, D is TRBD1 (6 bases). CDR3 length equals 17 residues. The V gene lost 8 bases and the J gene lost 0 bases, with 21 bases spanning the gap. The germline gives CDR1 MDHEN, CDR2 SYDVKM. The CDR3 DNA, read in part, is TGTGCCAGCGCCGGAACACAGGGTAGGGCTAGCACAGATACG. Protein product: CASAGTQGRASTDT. The full CDR3 is CASAGTQGRASTDTQYF.

This clone was picked up many times. The sequenced fragment ends 3 residues before the CDR3 boundary, so the rest is inferred from the germline J gene. V gene TRBV5-4 combines with J gene TRBJ2-7; TRBD1 aligns across 7 bases. The CDR3 length is 13 residues. Germline-derived CDR1 and CDR2 are SGHNT and YYREEE (reference sequence). Unmatched junction bases numbered 4, after V lost 4 bases and J lost 3 bases. This CDR3 is CASSTTGDYEQYF. Partial CDR3 DNA: TGTGCCAGCAGCACTACAGGGGACTACGAG. The complete variable domain, with remaining parts taken from reference TRBV5-4 and TRBJ2-7, reads ETGVTQSPTHLIKTRGQQVTLRCSSQSGHNTVSWYQQALGQGPQFIFQYYREEENGRGNFPPRFSGLQFPNYSSELNVNALELDDSALYLCASSTTGDYEQYFGPGTRLTVT.

The sample holds many counts of this clone. The missing CDR3 end, 3 residues past where the read stops, is filled in from the germline J gene. V is TRBV30 and J is TRBJ2-3; no reliable D call. CDR3 length: 14 amino acids. Trimming removed 3 bases from V and 2 bases from J, with 12 bases in between. Germline V CDR1 and CDR2: GTSNPN, SVGIG (reference sequence). The covered CDR3 bases are TGTGCCTGGAGGAAGGCGGTACTCACAGATACG. This gives the protein CAWRKAVLTDT. The whole CDR3 is CAWRKAVLTDTQYF.

This clone has at least ten counts. The sequenced fragment ends 3 residues before the CDR3 boundary, so the rest is inferred from the germline J gene. The V and J genes are TRBV5-1 and TRBJ2-5; 10 nucleotides match TRBD2. CDR1 SGHRS and CDR2 YFSETQ come from the germline V gene. V trimming: 3 bases; J trimming: 2 bases; junction bases outside the gene matches: 7. The CDR3 is 16 amino acids. CDR3 sequence: CASSSPLAGVQETQYF. The sequenced part of the CDR3 DNA is TGCGCCAGCAGCTCACCTCTAGCGGGGGTACAAGAGACC.

Turning to this clone: A read error may produce the germline difference seen at one junction end. Read sequence stops 3 residues before the CDR3 end, and the germline J gene provides the missing end. The rearrangement links TRBV7-7 to TRBJ2-3; TRBD2 might be the D (6 bases). The CDR3 consists of 15 residues. Germline lookup yields CDR1 SSHAT and CDR2 FNYEAQ (reference sequence). The CDR3 region is CASSLASAITDTQYF. The CDR3 DNA, read in part, is TGTGCTAGCAGCTTAGCTAGCGCTATCACAGATACG.

Of note for this clone: The CDR3 end lies 3 residues beyond the end of the read and is filled in from the germline J gene. The rearrangement uses TRBV18 and TRBJ1-1; no firm D call. This CDR3 has 16 residues. Germline assignment: CDR1 KGHSH and CDR2 LQKENI. Partial CDR3 DNA: TGTGCCAGCTCACCATCGTATGCGACGACTAATGAAAAA. Its protein product is CASSPSYATTNEK. The whole CDR3 sequence reads CASSPSYATTNEKAFF.

This clone has just a few counts. The read comes to an end 3 residues before the CDR3 does, leaving the germline J gene to fill in the end. V usage is TRBV30 and J usage is TRBJ2-7; D unresolved. V gave up 4 bases and J gave up 4 bases, with 14 bases separating them. Per the germline V gene, CDR1 is GTSNPN and CDR2 is SVGIG (reference sequence). The CDR3 runs to 13 residues. The chain's CDR3 is CAWNRASQYEQYF. The CDR3 bases that were read are TGTGCCTGGAACAGAGCCTCGCAGTACGAG. Drawing the rest from reference TRBV30 and TRBJ2-7, the complete variable domain is SQTIHQWPATLVQPVGSPLSLECTVEGTSNPNLYWYRQAAGRGLQLLFYSVGIGQISSEVPQNLSASRPQDRQFILSSKKLLLSDSGFYLCAWNRASQYEQYFGPGTRLTVT.

At least ten counts were recorded for this clone. The read gets to within 3 residues of the CDR3 end, and the germline J gene fills in the rest. The gene calls are TRBV20-1 and TRBJ2-7, with 12 bases aligning to TRBD2. After removal of 1 base from V and 5 bases from J, the junction contained 6 bases not matched to a gene. This CDR3 is built from 15 residues. CDR1 and CDR2 (germline): DFQATT, SNEGSKA (reference sequence). The sequenced CDR3 bases are TGCAGTGCTAGAGGGGCTAGCGGGAGGGCTCACGAG. Translated, it gives CSARGASGRAHE. The full CDR3 reads CSARGASGRAHEQYF.

The sample holds many counts of this clone. Coverage ceases 3 residues before the CDR3 finishes, and the germline J gene fills in the end. The chain links TRBV4-1 to TRBJ2-3; 9 bases map to TRBD2. V shed 1 base, J shed 1 base, and the junction held 3 bases outside the gene matches. The CDR3 loop spans 16 amino acids. The germline CDR1 and CDR2 sequences are MGHRA and YSYEKL. The CDR3 DNA, read in part, is TGCGCCAGCAGCCAAGGACGGACTAGCGGCACAGATACG. Its protein is CASSQGRTSGTDT. The complete CDR3 reads CASSQGRTSGTDTQYF.

This clone has more than one count but fewer than ten. The read halts 3 residues ahead of the CDR3 end, with the missing end drawn from the germline J gene. This chain uses TRBV19 with TRBJ1-2; D unresolved. Germline V gene data show CDR1 as LNHDA and CDR2 as SQIVND (reference sequence). The CDR3 extends over 15 amino acids. The sequenced CDR3 bases are TGTGCCAGTAGTGCAGTTCTAGCGGGTTACAATGAC. Translated: CASSAVLAGYND. The complete CDR3 reads CASSAVLAGYNDYTF.

This clone was found many times. The CDR3 end is not reached by the read, which stops 3 residues before it; the germline J gene fills it in. The rearrangement joins TRBV20-1 to TRBJ1-1; no reliable D call. Trimming took 6 bases from V and 4 from J, leaving 21 bases between them. CDR3 length: 15 amino acids. Germline CDR1 and CDR2: DFQATT and SNEGSKA (reference sequence). The sequenced CDR3 bases are TGCAGTGCCCCGGGCGCCAGGCCGCGGGTCACTGAA. This codes for CSAPGARPRVTE. The entire CDR3 protein is CSAPGARPRVTEAFF.

This clone was seen ten or more times. The read stops 3 residues short of the end of the CDR3; the missing end is completed from the germline J gene. The chain couples TRBV20-1 to TRBJ2-3; 10 bases align to TRBD2. The trim removed 1 base at V and 2 bases at J, leaving 3 bases unmatched. Per germline, CDR1 DFQATT and CDR2 SNEGSKA (reference sequence). The CDR3 spans 15 residues. Incomplete CDR3 DNA: TGCAGTGCTAGAGCTAGCGGGAGCTTCACAGATACG. Amino acids: CSARASGSFTDT. The full CDR3 protein is CSARASGSFTDTQYF.

This clone was seen at least ten times. The read ends 3 residues before the CDR3 terminus; that terminus is restored from the germline J gene. The chain couples TRBV6-1 to TRBJ2-7, with D uncertain. CDR1 and CDR2 from the germline V gene are MNHNS and SASEGT. V was cut by 2 bases and J by 4 bases, with 12 bases left in between. CDR3 length: 14 amino acids. CDR3 bases read: TGTGCCAGCAGTGAAATGAGACACCTATACGAG. Protein: CASSEMRHLYE. The whole CDR3 region reads CASSEMRHLYEQYF.

This clone was recorded at least ten times. The read ends 3 residues before the CDR3 terminus; that terminus is restored from the germline J gene. The rearrangement links TRBV3-1 (or the pseudogene TRBV3-2) to TRBJ2-2, with 7 bases identical to TRBD1. This CDR3 is 17 amino acids long. From germline, CDR1 is LGHDT and CDR2 YNNKEL (reference sequence). The ends lost 3 bases at V and 2 bases at J; junction bases unmatched: 9. Partial CDR3 DNA: TGTGCCAGCAGCCAGGAAACCGGACAGGTTAACACCGGGGAG. Amino acids: CASSQETGQVNTGE. The entire CDR3 protein reads CASSQETGQVNTGELFF.

Notes on this clone: The observed sequence ends 3 residues before the CDR3 terminus, with the missing tail filled in from the germline J gene. The chain couples TRBV20-1 to TRBJ1-2, with unresolved D. The CDR3 covers 14 residues. Germline CDR1 is DFQATT and CDR2 is SNEGSKA (reference sequence). V lost 0 bases to trimming and J lost 4 bases, with 12 bases between them. CDR3 bases read: TGCAGTGCTAGAGATATAGCAGTCTCCTATGGC. This gives the protein CSARDIAVSYG. The complete CDR3 reads CSARDIAVSYGYTF.

At least ten counts were recorded for this clone. From the germline J gene comes the end of the CDR3, since the read stops 3 residues before it. The chain uses TRBV5-4 and TRBJ2-3; D perhaps matches TRBD1 (6 bases). Trimming took off 4 bases at V and 3 bases at J, with 12 bases between the two ends. Germline V gene sequence: CDR1 SGHNT, CDR2 YYREEE (reference sequence). This CDR3 spans 14 amino acids. CDR3 loop: CASSVGTGTDTQYF. The part of the CDR3 DNA that was read is TGTGCCAGCAGCGTTGGCACAGGGACAGATACG.